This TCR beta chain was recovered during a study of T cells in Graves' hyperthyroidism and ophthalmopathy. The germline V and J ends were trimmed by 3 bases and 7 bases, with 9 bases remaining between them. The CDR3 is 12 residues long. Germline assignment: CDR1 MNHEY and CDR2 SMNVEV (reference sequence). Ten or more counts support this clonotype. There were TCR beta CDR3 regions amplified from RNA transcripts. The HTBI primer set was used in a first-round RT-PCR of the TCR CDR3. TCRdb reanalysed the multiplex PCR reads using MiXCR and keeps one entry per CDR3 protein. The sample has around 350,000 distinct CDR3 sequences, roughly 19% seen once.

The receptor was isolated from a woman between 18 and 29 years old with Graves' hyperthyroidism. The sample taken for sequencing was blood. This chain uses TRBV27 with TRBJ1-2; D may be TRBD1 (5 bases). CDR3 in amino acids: CASSFQGRGYTF. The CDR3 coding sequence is TGTGCCAGCAGTTTTCAGGGACGTGGCTACACCTTC.